A single count supports the clone carrying this T cell receptor (beta chain). The data stem from a study of blood T cell repertoires in COVID-19. Study in general: Samples came from the United States, Italy and Spain, spanning acute and convalescent COVID-19.

Enrollees, about 18 to 95 years old, lived in about two dozen US areas. Grouping used clinical history reported by participants in a survey and questionnaire. Authors' data handling: Researchers report that nucleated cell counts were estimated from reference gene primer amplification. Here immunoSEQ multiplex PCR was the method, and the copy in TCRdb shows in-frame clones only, minus some. D and trimming were read from the DNA, whereas the V and J calls and clone size are those reported in that table. The table has about 300,000 clones, around 86% seen once. Germline V gene sequence: CDR1 SGHVS, CDR2 FQNEAQ. The CDR3 has 15 residues. Trimming cost V 7 bases and J 9 bases; bases outside gene matches: 14.

The specimen was PBMCs or T cells enriched from blood (not recorded which). This sequence joins TRBV7-8 and TRBJ1-1; 10 positions match TRBD1. This clonotype was obtained from a woman between 18 and 29 years old who had recovered from COVID-19. In DNA form, the CDR3 reads TGTGCCAGCAACAACCGGCTAGACAGGGGGCCCCAAGCTTTCTTT. It specifies CASNNRLDRGPQAFF.